This entry concerns a single T cell receptor beta chain. Antigen: not known. V was shortened by 1 base and J by 4 bases, with 8 bases between the two germline ends. CDR1 and CDR2 from the germline V gene are SGHRS and YFSETQ. The CDR3 sequence is 14 residues long. The data were obtained in a study of shared clonotypes between healthy human individuals. On the study more broadly: Per donor, three plates held CD4 naive cells, three held CD4 memory, two held CD8 naive and one held CD8 memory. General observations from the study: Naive subsets tended to show greater estimated richness than memory subsets. A few donors held about 5% of naive CD4 clonotypes in common. Sampling involved blood alone; tissue repertoires likely differ.

Only in-frame clones appear in the TCRdb table, and some are missing; sequencing was by immunoSEQ multiplex PCR. This table has millions of clones, over 90% appearing once. The chain recombines TRBV5-1 with TRBJ1-4, with D uncertain. The sequenced sample consisted of naive CD4+ T cells from PBMCs. Subset defined: CD45RA+ positively selected. The clonotype comes from a man between 18 and 29 years old in good health. Some clones in this sample may be carry-over from other donors' samples. The CDR3 sequence: CASSLNADNEKLFF. The DNA of the CDR3 is TGCGCCAGCAGCTTGAACGCCGATAATGAAAAACTGTTTTTT.